This T cell receptor (beta chain) derives from a study of shared clonotypes between healthy human individuals. Assay: immunoSEQ multiplex PCR; the TCRdb copy retains only in-frame clones and omits some. The top ten clones hold 0.13% of a sample with over 2 million clones, 85% to 95% of them seen once. V lost 5 bases and J lost 4, with 11 bases in between. Germline V gene data show CDR1 as MNHEY and CDR2 as SMNVEV (reference sequence). The length of the CDR3 is 13 residues. This clone was counted a single time. The sequencing sample was made of naive CD4+ T cells sorted from blood. Subset denoted: CD45RA+ positively selected. The sequence was collected from a man aged 18 to 29 in good health. The chain recombines TRBV27 with TRBJ1-2, with TRBD1 as a possible D gene (5 bases). The CDR3 DNA reads as TGTGCCAGCAGTCGGGGCGAAGTCTATGGCTACACCTTC. It specifies CASSRGEVYGYTF.